This TCR beta chain was identified during a study of T cells after posttransplantation cyclophosphamide. As regards this clone: Its cognate antigen is unknown.

Profiling relied on immunoSEQ multiplex PCR, and the TCRdb table lists in-frame clones only, not all of them. The table has roughly 15,000 clones, over 75% seen once; the top ten hold approximately 3.4%. Control samples came 1 year after myeloablative marrow transplants with methotrexate plus calcineurin inhibitor. The study's findings and limits: Donor CD8+ memory clones often dominated recipient blood repertoires at later times. TRB clonality was highly associated with recipient CMV seropositivity and reactivation.

The material sequenced was PBMCs, taken after an allogeneic stem cell transplant with a calcineurin inhibitor and methotrexate. The clonotype originates from a male patient aged 45-59 years who received an allogeneic stem cell transplant from an unrelated donor, was CMV-positive, and had chronic GVHD only. The graft donor may account for some of the T cells.

The CDR3, as DNA: TGTGCCACCAGCAGAGACTCGGCGGGGACGACTGAAGCTTTCTTT. Its protein product is CATSRDSAGTTEAFF. This sequence joins TRBV15 and TRBJ1-1; tentatively, D is TRBD1 (5 bases). Germline lookup yields CDR1 LNHNV and CDR2 YYDKDF (reference sequence). The length of the CDR3 is 15 residues. V lost 0 bases and J lost 5, with 13 bases in between.